These 19 T cell receptor beta chains share one sample of origin, sequenced in a study of response to subunit inactivated influenza vaccine. TCRdb analysed the RT-PCR reads with MiXCR anew, one entry per CDR3 protein. Seen here are over 750,000 distinct CDR3 sequences, approximately 22% observed once, and the top ten hold more than 8.5%. The sequencing used PBMCs from blood, collected approximately 5 days after vaccination. These receptors originate from a man in his fifties who received an inactivated influenza vaccine.

V and J are TRBV20-1 and TRBJ2-1; TRBD2 matches at 10 bases. Germline loops: CDR1 DFQATT, CDR2 SNEGSKA (reference sequence). The J segment lost 2 bases and the V segment lost 3 bases, leaving 13 bases of the junction unmatched. The CDR3 extends over 18 amino acids. The CDR3 coding sequence is TGCAGTGCTAGGAGCTTGAGACTAGCGGGTTCGGCCTACAATGAGCAGTTCTTC. This encodes CSARSLRLAGSAYNEQFF.

This clonotype has a handful of counts. Here the CDR3 reads CASSVIGDTGELFF. The CDR3 bases are TGTGCCAGCAGCGTAATTGGCGACACCGGGGAGCTGTTTTTT. The chain joins TRBV9 to TRBJ2-2; D is unclear. Germline CDR1 and CDR2: SGDLS and YYNGEE. The V gene lost 1 base and the J gene lost 3 bases, with 7 bases spanning the gap. The length of the CDR3 is 14 residues.

Many counts were recorded for this clonotype. This chain connects TRBV29-1 to TRBJ2-3; possible D gene TRBD2, 6 bases. Trimming took 7 bases from V and 0 from J, leaving 8 bases between them. The CDR3 extends over 12 amino acids. Germline V lookup: CDR1 SQVTM, CDR2 ANQGSEA. CDR3 protein: CSAGGSTDTQYF. The CDR3 region has the DNA TGCAGCGCCGGGGGTAGCACAGATACGCAGTATTTT.

This clonotype is a singleton in its sample. The chain is built from TRBV4-3 and TRBJ2-5; D is tentatively TRBD1 or TRBD2 (5 bases each). Looked up from germline, CDR1 is LGHNA and CDR2 is YSLEER. The CDR3 extends over 16 amino acids. V lost 0 bases and J 3 bases, leaving 14 bases between the germline ends. Written as DNA, the CDR3 is TGCGCCAGCAGCCAAGAGCTTCGGGACGGTGAAGAGACCCAGTACTTC. Its protein is CASSQELRDGEETQYF.

This clonotype was seen a handful of times. This rearrangement joins TRBV5-5 to TRBJ2-3; the match to TRBD2 covers 7 bases. Germline-derived CDR1 and CDR2 are SGHKS and YYEKEE (reference sequence). The CDR3 runs 17 residues. J lost 4 bases, V lost 4 bases, and 15 bases had no gene match. CDR3 in DNA: TGTGCCAGCAGCGATGTTAGACTAGCCTACACCGCAGATACGCAGTATTTT. This translates into CASSDVRLAYTADTQYF.

V and J are TRBV19 and TRBJ2-7, with TRBD1 as a possible D gene (5 bases). CDR3 length: 14 residues. The V gene's germline CDR1 is LNHDA and CDR2 SQIVND (reference sequence). V lost 4 bases and J 0 bases, leaving 10 bases between the germline ends. CDR3 DNA: TGTGCCAGTAGTAAGGGGCAGGCCTCCTACGAGCAGTACTTC. Residues: CASSKGQASYEQYF.

This clonotype has just one count. The genes are TRBV7-6 and TRBJ2-5, with TRBD2 matching 12 bases. CDR3 size: 17 residues. CDR1 and CDR2 (germline): SGHVS, FNYEAQ. The junction had 8 bases not matched to a gene; V was cut back by 1 base and J by 5 bases. The CDR3 is CASSLVSSGRAWETQYF. In nucleotides, the CDR3 is TGTGCCAGCAGCTTAGTTTCTAGCGGGAGGGCCTGGGAGACCCAGTACTTC.

J is TRBJ2-7 and V is TRBV20-1; D remains unclear. CDR3 length: 12 amino acids. Germline V gene sequence: CDR1 DFQATT, CDR2 SNEGSKA (reference sequence). CDR3 sequence (DNA): TGCGTCCCTGAGGAGTATACCCACGAGCAGTACTTC. This translates into CVPEEYTHEQYF.

This clonotype has just a few counts. V gene TRBV10-3 combines with J gene TRBJ2-3, with TRBD1 matching over 8 bases. V gave up 2 bases and J gave up 1 base; unmatched junction bases: 5. The CDR3 consists of 16 residues. Per the germline V gene, CDR1 is ENHRY and CDR2 is SYGVKD. CDR3 bases: TGTGCCATCAGTGAGAACATCAGGGGGCGCACAGATACGCAGTATTTT. Encoded protein: CAISENIRGRTDTQYF.

There are a few counts of this clonotype. The V gene is TRBV20-1, the J gene TRBJ2-3, with D maybe TRBD1 (6 bases). This CDR3 comprises 14 residues. The germline gives CDR1 DFQATT, CDR2 SNEGSKA (reference sequence). V lost 2 bases and J 3 bases, leaving 12 bases between the germline ends. The CDR3 DNA sequence: TGCAGTGCTAGAAGGCCAGGGGAGACAGATACGCAGTATTTT. This codes for CSARRPGETDTQYF.

The CDR3 here is CASSFQRGTQETQYF. DNA for the CDR3: TGCGCCAGCAGCTTCCAGCGGGGGACCCAAGAGACCCAGTACTTC. V gene TRBV5-1 combines with J gene TRBJ2-5, with 8 positions matching TRBD2. The CDR3 totals 15 residues. Germline CDR1 reads SGHRS; CDR2 reads YFSETQ. Trimming took 2 bases from V and 1 from J; bases not matched to a gene: 4. The full variable domain, in which reference TRBV5-1 and TRBJ2-5 provide the parts outside the CDR3, is KAGVTQTPRYLIKTRGQQVTLSCSPISGHRSVSWYQQTPGQGLQFLFEYFSETQRNKGNFPGRFSGRQFSNSRSEMNVSTLELGDSALYLCASSFQRGTQETQYFGPGTRLLVL.

The V gene is TRBV2, the J gene TRBJ2-5; 8 bases align to TRBD1. CDR1 and CDR2 (germline): SNHLY, FYNNEI. The trim removed 7 bases at V and 4 bases at J, leaving 11 bases unmatched. CDR3 size: 15 residues. The CDR3 DNA sequence: TGTGCCAGCACCAAAAGAGGTACAGGGGGAGAGACCCAGTACTTC. Translating it yields CASTKRGTGGETQYF.

This clonotype came up a few times. The V gene is TRBV29-1, the J gene TRBJ2-7; the D is unclear. CDR3 length: 9 amino acids. V was clipped by 8 bases and J by 12 bases, with 14 bases between them. Germline V gives CDR1 SQVTM, CDR2 ANQGSEA. CDR3 sequence reads: CSYLERTYF. The CDR3 DNA sequence: TGCAGCTACCTCGAGAGAACGTACTTC.

This clonotype occurred many times. The chain combines TRBV4-2 with TRBJ2-5, with 9 nucleotides matching TRBD1. Germline CDR1 and CDR2: LGHNA and YNFKEQ. J was trimmed by 5 bases and V by 3 bases; bases with no gene match: 10. The CDR3 has 16 amino acids. The CDR3 loop is CASSHVLTGGIETQYF. The CDR3 DNA follows: TGTGCCAGCAGCCACGTGTTAACAGGGGGCATCGAGACCCAGTACTTC.

This clonotype was recorded a few times. The junction does not match germline at one end; this may be a read error. The chain uses TRBV6-5 and TRBJ2-1; tentatively, D is TRBD2 (5 bases). This CDR3 region has 14 residues. The germline V gene encodes CDR1 MNHEY and CDR2 SVGAGI. The CDR3 DNA reads TGTGCCAGCAGTTTACTAGTCTCCCACAATGAGCAGTTCTTC. This codes for CASSLLVSHNEQFF.

This clonotype was observed a handful of times. The CDR3 DNA is TGTGCCAGCGGACCAGGGCTAGCGGGCTACAATGAGCAGTTCTTC. This gives the protein CASGPGLAGYNEQFF. This chain uses TRBV6-2 or TRBV6-3 with TRBJ2-1, with TRBD2 identical over 8 bases. CDR3 length: 15 amino acids. Germline V gives CDR1 MNHEY, CDR2 SVGEGT. The V segment lost 8 bases and the J segment 3 bases; nucleotides outside the gene matches: 9.

This clonotype was counted between two and nine times. The chain recombines TRBV6-4 with TRBJ2-1; 8 bases align to TRBD2. Trimming took 6 bases from V and 7 from J; bases not matched to a gene: 11. The CDR3 is 15 residues long. In germline, CDR1 is MRHNA, CDR2 SNTAGT. CDR3 protein: CASSKRGLGINEQFF. CDR3 DNA: TGTGCCAGCAGCAAAAGGGGACTAGGAATAAATGAGCAGTTCTTC.

This clonotype was seen repeatedly, ten times or more. The chain recombines TRBV29-1 with TRBJ2-7; TRBD1 agrees at 7 bases. This CDR3 comprises 17 residues. V lost 0 bases to trimming and J lost 1 base; unmatched junction nucleotides: 12. From germline, CDR1 is SQVTM and CDR2 ANQGSEA. The CDR3 DNA follows: TGCAGCGTTGAAGATAACTATGGGACAGAGAATTCCTACGAGCAGTACTTC. Its translation is CSVEDNYGTENSYEQYF.

The table lists this clonotype with a few counts. The chain uses TRBV7-6 and TRBJ2-6, with 8 nucleotides matching TRBD1. This CDR3 is 17 amino acids long. Germline loops: CDR1 SGHVS, CDR2 FNYEAQ. The trim removed 1 base at V and 0 bases at J, leaving 2 bases unmatched. As DNA, the CDR3 is TGTGCCAGCAGCTTAGGACAGGGGATCTCTGGGGCCAACGTCCTGACTTTC. Translation: CASSLGQGISGANVLTF.